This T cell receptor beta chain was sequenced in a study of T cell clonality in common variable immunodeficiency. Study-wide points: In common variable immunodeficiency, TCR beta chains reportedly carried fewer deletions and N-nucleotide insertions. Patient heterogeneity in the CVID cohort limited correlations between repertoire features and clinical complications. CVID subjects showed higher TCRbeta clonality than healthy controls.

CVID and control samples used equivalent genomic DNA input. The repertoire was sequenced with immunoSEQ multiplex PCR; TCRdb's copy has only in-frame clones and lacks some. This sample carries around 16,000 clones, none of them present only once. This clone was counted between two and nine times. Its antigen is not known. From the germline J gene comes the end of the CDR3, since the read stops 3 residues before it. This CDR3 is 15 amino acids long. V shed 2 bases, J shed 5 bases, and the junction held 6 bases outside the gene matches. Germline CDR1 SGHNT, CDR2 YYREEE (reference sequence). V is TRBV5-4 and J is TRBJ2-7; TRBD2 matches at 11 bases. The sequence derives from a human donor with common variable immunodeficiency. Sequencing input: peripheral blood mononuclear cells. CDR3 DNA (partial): TGTGCCAGCAGCTTATTTCTAGCGGGGGGTGACGAG. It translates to CASSLFLAGGDE. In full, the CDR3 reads CASSLFLAGGDEQYF.